This T cell receptor beta chain derives from a study of T cells in localized non-small cell lung cancer. Germline V lookup: CDR1 MDHEN, CDR2 SYDVKM. CDR3 size: 15 residues. Deletions cut 1 base from V and 6 bases from J, with 13 bases between. Data came from immunoSEQ multiplex PCR; TCRdb stores just in-frame clones and leaves some out. The sample lists fewer than 35,000 clones; under 90% were seen once. Sequencing used peripheral blood, obtained before any cancer treatment. This clonotype originated in a man aged 40-75 years with stage I lung adenocarcinoma. The chain combines TRBV28 with TRBJ2-1; TRBD1 or TRBD2 may be the D gene (5 bases each). The CDR3 nucleotides are TGTGCCAGCAGTTTATACGGGGACCCCGTCAATGAGCAGTTCTTC. Amino acids: CASSLYGDPVNEQFF.